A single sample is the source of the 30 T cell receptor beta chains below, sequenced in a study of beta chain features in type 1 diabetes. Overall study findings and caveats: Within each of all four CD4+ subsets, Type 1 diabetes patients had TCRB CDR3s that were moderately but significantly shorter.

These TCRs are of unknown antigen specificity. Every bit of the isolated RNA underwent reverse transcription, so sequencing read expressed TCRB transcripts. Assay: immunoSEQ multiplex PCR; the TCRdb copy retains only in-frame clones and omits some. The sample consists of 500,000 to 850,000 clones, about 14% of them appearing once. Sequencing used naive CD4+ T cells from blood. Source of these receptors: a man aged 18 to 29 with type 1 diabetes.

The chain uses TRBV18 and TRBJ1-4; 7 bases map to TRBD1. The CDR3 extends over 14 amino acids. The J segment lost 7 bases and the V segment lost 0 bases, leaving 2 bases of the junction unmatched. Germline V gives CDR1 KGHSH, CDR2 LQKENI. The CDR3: CASSPPRQGEKLFF. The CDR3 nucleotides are TGTGCCAGCTCACCACCGCGACAGGGTGAAAAACTGTTTTTT.

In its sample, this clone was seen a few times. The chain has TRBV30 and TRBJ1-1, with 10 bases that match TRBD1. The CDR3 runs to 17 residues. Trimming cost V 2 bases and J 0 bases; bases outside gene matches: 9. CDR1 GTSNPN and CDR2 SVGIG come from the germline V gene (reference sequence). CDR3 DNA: TGTGCCTGGAGTCGGGGGAGACAGGGGGCGATGAACACTGAAGCTTTCTTT. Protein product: CAWSRGRQGAMNTEAFF.

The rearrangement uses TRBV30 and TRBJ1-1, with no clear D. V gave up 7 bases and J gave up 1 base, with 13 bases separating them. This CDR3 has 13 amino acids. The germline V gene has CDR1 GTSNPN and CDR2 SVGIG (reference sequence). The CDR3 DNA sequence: TGTGCCTCCGGAGGTCTAGGGAACACTGAAGCTTTCTTT. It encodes CASGGLGNTEAFF.

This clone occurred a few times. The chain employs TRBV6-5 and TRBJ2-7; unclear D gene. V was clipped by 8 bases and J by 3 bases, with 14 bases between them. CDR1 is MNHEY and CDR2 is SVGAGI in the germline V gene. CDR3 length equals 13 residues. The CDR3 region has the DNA TGTGCCAGCGGGGTCCTGCCCATCTACGAGCAGTACTTC. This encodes CASGVLPIYEQYF.

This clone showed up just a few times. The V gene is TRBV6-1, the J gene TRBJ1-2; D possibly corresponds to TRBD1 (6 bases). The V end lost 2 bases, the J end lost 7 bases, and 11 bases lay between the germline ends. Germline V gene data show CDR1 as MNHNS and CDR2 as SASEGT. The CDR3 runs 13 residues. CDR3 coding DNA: TGTGCCAGCAGTGAACATTACAGGGTTGGCTACACCTTC. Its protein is CASSEHYRVGYTF.

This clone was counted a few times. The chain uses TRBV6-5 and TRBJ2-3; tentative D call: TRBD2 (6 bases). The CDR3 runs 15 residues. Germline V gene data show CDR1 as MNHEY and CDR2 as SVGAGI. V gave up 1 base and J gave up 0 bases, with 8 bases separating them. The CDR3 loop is CASSYYGTSTDTQYF. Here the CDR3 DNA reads TGTGCCAGCAGTTACTACGGGACTAGCACAGATACGCAGTATTTT.

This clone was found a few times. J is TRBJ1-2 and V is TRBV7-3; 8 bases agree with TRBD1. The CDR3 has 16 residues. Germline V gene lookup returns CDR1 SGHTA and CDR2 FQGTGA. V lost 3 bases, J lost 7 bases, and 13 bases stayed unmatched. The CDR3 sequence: CASSLDPGTGIRGYTF. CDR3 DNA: TGTGCCAGCAGCTTGGATCCAGGGACAGGTATTCGTGGCTACACCTTC.

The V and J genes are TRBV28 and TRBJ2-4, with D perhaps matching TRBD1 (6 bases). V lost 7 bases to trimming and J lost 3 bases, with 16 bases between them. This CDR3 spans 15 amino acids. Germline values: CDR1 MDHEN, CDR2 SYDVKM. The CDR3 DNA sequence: TGTGCCAGCACCTTACGAGGGGGTAACAAAAACATTCAGTACTTC. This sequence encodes CASTLRGGNKNIQYF.

CDR3 region: CAWTGNTGELFF. CDR3 bases: TGTGCCTGGACAGGGAACACCGGGGAGCTGTTTTTT. The chain links TRBV30 to TRBJ2-2; D unresolved. CDR1 and CDR2 from the germline V gene are GTSNPN and SVGIG (reference sequence). Trimming cost V 4 bases and J 1 base, with 4 bases left between them. This CDR3 has 12 amino acids.

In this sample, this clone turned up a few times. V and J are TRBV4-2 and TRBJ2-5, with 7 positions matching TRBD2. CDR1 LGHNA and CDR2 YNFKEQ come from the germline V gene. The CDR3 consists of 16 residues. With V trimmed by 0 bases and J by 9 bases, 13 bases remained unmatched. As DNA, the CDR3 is TGTGCCAGCAGCCAAGAAGGGACTACATCCATTGGGTCCCAGTACTTC. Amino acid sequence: CASSQEGTTSIGSQYF.

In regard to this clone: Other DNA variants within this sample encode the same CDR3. This CDR3 reads CASSVERGEQYF. DNA of the CDR3: TGTGCCAGCAGCGTAGAAAGGGGCGAGCAGTACTTC. The gene calls are TRBV9 and TRBJ2-7, with TRBD1 as a possible D gene (5 bases). Germline CDR1 SGDLS, CDR2 YYNGEE. The CDR3 contains 12 residues. The V end lost 0 bases, the J end lost 6 bases, and 7 bases lay between the germline ends.

The CDR3, as DNA: TGTGCCAGCAGACCCGGGACAAGCAATGAGCAGTTCTTC. Protein product: CASRPGTSNEQFF. The gene calls are TRBV6-5 and TRBJ2-1; the D gene is possibly TRBD1 (6 bases). Trimming left V 6 bases short and J 6 bases short, with 12 bases between. CDR1 and CDR2 (germline): MNHEY, SVGAGI. There are 13 residues in the CDR3.

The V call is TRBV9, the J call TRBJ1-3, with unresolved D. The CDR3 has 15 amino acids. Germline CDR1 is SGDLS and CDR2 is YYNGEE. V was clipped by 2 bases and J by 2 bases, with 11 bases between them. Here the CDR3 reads CASSVSGRTGNTIYF. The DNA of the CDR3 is TGTGCCAGCAGCGTTTCTGGCAGGACTGGAAACACCATATATTTT.

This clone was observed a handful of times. The CDR3 bases are TGTGCCAGCCGGACTAGCGGAACGAACACCGGGGAGCTGTTTTTT. Amino acid sequence: CASRTSGTNTGELFF. This sequence joins TRBV18 and TRBJ2-2; 10 bases agree with TRBD2. V was pared by 8 bases and J by 0 bases, with 3 bases of the junction left unmatched. CDR1 is KGHSH and CDR2 is LQKENI in the germline V gene. This CDR3 has 15 residues.

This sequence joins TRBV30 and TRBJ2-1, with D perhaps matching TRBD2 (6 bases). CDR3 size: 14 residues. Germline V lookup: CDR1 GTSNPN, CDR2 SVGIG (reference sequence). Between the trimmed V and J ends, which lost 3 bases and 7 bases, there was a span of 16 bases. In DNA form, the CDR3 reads TGTGCCTGGAGGCTCGGGAGCGGAGGGAATGAGCAGTTCTTC. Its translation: CAWRLGSGGNEQFF.

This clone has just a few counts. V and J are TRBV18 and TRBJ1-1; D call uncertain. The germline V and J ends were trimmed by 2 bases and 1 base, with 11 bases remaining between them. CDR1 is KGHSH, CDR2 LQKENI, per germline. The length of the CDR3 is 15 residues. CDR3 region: CASSPRQAPNTEAFF. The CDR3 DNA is TGTGCCAGCTCACCAAGGCAGGCACCGAACACTGAAGCTTTCTTT.

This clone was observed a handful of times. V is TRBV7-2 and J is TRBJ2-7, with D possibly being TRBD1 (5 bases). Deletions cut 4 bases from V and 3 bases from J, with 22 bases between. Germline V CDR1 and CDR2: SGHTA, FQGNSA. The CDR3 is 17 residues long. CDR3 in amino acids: CASSSRLGAANSYEQYF. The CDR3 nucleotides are TGTGCCAGCAGCTCCCGTCTAGGGGCCGCTAATAGCTACGAGCAGTACTTC.

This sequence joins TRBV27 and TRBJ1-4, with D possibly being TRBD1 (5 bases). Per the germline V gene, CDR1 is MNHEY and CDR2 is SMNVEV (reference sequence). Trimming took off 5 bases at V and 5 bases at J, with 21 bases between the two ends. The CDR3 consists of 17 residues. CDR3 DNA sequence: TGTGCCAGCAGTAATGTGCCGCCTGGACATGAGAATGAAAAACTGTTTTTT. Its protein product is CASSNVPPGHENEKLFF.

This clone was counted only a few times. This chain's CDR3 is CASSFVRMNTEAFF. The CDR3 DNA reads as TGTGCCAGCAGTTTTGTCAGAATGAACACTGAAGCTTTCTTT. The J gene is TRBJ1-1, the V gene TRBV28; D remains unclear. Trimming stripped 3 bases from V and 0 bases from J, with 8 bases between. This CDR3 region has 14 residues. Germline V CDR1 and CDR2: MDHEN, SYDVKM.

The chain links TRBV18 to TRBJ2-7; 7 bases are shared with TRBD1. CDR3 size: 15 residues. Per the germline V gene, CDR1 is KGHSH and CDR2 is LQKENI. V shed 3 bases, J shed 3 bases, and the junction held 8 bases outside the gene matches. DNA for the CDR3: TGTGCCAGCTCACCCCGACAGGGCGGTCTCTACGAGCAGTACTTC. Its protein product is CASSPRQGGLYEQYF.

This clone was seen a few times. CDR3 sequence (DNA): TGTGCCAGCAGCTCTCGGCGGGGAGCTTTCTTT. The encoded protein is CASSSRRGAFF. The V call is TRBV11-1, the J call TRBJ1-1; D call uncertain. Germline V lookup: CDR1 SGHAT, CDR2 FQDESV (reference sequence). The V end lost 4 bases, the J end lost 10 bases, and 10 bases lay between the germline ends. This CDR3 spans 11 amino acids.

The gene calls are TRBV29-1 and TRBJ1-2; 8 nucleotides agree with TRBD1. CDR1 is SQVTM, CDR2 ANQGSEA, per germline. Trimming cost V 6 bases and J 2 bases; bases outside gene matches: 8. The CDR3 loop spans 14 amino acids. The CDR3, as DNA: TGCAGCGTGAGACGGACAGGGACCAACTATGGCTACACCTTC. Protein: CSVRRTGTNYGYTF.

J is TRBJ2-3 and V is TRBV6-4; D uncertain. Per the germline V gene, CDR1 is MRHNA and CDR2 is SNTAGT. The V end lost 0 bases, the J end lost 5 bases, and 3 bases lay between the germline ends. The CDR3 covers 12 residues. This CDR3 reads CASSDSLDTQYF. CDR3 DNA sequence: TGTGCCAGCAGTGACTCTCTAGATACGCAGTATTTT.

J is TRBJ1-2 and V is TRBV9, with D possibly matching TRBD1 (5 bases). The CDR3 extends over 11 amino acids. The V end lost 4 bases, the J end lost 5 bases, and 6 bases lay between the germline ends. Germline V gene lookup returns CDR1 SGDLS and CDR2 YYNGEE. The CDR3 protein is CASSRGYGYTF. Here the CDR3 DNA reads TGTGCCAGCAGCCGGGGGTATGGCTACACCTTC.

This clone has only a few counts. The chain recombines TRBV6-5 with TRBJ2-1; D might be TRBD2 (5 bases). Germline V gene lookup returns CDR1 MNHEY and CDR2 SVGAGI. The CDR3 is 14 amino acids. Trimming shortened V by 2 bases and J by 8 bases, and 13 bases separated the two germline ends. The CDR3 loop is CASSYEEWRDEQFF. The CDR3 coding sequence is TGTGCCAGCAGTTACGAGGAGTGGCGGGATGAGCAGTTCTTC.

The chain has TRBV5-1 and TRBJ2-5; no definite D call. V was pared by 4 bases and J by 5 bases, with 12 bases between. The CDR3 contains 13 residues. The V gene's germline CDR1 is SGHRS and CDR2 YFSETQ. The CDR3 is CASSPSIRETQYF. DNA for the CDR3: TGCGCCAGCAGCCCTAGTATTCGGGAGACCCAGTACTTC.

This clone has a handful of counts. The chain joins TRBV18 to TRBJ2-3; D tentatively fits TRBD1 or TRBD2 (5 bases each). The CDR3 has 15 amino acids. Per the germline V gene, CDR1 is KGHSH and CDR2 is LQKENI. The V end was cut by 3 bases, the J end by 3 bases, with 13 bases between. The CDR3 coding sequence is TGTGCCAGCTCACCCAACGAGGGGTCGACAGATACGCAGTATTTT. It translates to CASSPNEGSTDTQYF.

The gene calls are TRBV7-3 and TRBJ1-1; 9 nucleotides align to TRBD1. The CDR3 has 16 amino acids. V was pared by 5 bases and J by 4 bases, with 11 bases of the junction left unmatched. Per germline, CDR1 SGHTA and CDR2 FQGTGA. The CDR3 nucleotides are TGTGCCAGCAGCAGACGGACAGGGGAGTACGGCACTGAAGCTTTCTTT. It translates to CASSRRTGEYGTEAFF.

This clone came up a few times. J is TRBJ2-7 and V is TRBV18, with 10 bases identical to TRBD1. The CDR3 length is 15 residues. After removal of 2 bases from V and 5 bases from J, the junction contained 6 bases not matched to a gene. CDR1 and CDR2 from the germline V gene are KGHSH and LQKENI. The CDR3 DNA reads TGTGCCAGCTCACCAAGAGGACAGGGGGGCCACGAGCAGTACTTC. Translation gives CASSPRGQGGHEQYF. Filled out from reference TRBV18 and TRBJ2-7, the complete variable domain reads NAGVMQNPRHLVRRRGQEARLRCSPMKGHSHVYWYRQLPEEGLKFMVYLQKENIIDESGMPKERFSAEFPKEGPSILRIQQVVRGDSAAYFCASSPRGQGGHEQYFGPGTRLTVT.

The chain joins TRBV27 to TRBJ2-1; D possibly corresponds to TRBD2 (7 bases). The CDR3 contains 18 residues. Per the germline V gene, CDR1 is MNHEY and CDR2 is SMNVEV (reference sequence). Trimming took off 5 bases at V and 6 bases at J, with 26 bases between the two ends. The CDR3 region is CASSPRPGGHRKLNEQFF. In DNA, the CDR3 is TGTGCCAGCAGTCCCCGCCCGGGGGGACACAGGAAACTCAATGAGCAGTTCTTC.